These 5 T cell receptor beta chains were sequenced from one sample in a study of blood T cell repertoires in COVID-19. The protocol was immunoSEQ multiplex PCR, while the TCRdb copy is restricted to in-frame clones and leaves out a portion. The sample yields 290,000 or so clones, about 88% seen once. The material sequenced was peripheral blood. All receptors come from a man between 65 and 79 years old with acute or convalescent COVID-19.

CDR3 sequence: CAAGLPQYGYTF. The DNA for the CDR3 is TGTGCCGCGGGACTTCCTCAGTATGGCTACACCTTC. This chain links TRBV28 with TRBJ1-2; possibly TRBD1 for D (5 bases). The CDR3 has 12 residues. Germline values: CDR1 MDHEN, CDR2 SYDVKM. The V end lost 11 bases, the J end lost 5 bases, and 15 bases lay between the germline ends.

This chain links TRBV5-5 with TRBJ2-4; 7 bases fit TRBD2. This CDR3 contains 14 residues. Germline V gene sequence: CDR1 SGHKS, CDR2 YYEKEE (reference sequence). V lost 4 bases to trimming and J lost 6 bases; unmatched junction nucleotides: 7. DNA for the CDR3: TGTGCCAGCAGCCTGCAGACGGGGGGAAACATTCAGTACTTC. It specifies CASSLQTGGNIQYF.

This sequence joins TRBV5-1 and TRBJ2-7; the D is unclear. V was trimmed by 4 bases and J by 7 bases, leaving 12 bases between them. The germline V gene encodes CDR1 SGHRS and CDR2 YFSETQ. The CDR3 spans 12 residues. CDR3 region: CASSHPGWEQYF. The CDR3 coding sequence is TGCGCCAGCAGCCATCCAGGATGGGAGCAGTACTTC.

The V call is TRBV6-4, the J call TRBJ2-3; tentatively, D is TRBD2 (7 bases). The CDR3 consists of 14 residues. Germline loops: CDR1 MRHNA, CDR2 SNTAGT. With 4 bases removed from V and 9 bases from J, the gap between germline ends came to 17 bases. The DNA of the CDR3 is TGTGCCAGCAGTGTCGGGGGGCCTCAGGGCACGCAGTATTTT. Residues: CASSVGGPQGTQYF.

CDR3 DNA sequence: TGTGCCAGTAGTTCTCCTCCGGGACAGTCTAATTCACCCCTCCACTTT. This encodes CASSSPPGQSNSPLHF. V and J are TRBV19 and TRBJ1-6; 7 positions agree with TRBD1. In germline, CDR1 is LNHDA, CDR2 SQIVND (reference sequence). The V segment lost 5 bases and the J segment 6 bases; nucleotides outside the gene matches: 10. This CDR3 is 16 amino acids long.